This TCR beta chain is from a study of cytomegalovirus exposure and HLA in healthy donors. Broader study findings: By HLA locus, TCR association rates varied in a later analysis, with DRB1 showing the most and HLA-C the fewest.

A word on this clone: Antigen specificity is unknown.

It was with 60 Vbeta and 13 Jbeta primers that the PCR ran. TCRdb's copy holds only in-frame clones and misses some; the assay was immunoSEQ multiplex PCR. This sample has about 200,000 clones, with roughly 84% found just once. The receptor's source is a girl between 10 and 17 years old in good health and CMV-seronegative. The sequenced material came from PBMCs.

CDR3 nucleotide sequence: TGTGCCTGGAGAGTCATAGGAGCCGGCTCCGGCGAGCAGTACTTC. It yields the protein CAWRVIGAGSGEQYF. V gene TRBV30 combines with J gene TRBJ2-7; unclear D gene. In germline, CDR1 is GTSNPN, CDR2 SVGIG (reference sequence). The CDR3 length is 15 residues. Trimming took off 3 bases at V and 6 bases at J, with 21 bases between the two ends.